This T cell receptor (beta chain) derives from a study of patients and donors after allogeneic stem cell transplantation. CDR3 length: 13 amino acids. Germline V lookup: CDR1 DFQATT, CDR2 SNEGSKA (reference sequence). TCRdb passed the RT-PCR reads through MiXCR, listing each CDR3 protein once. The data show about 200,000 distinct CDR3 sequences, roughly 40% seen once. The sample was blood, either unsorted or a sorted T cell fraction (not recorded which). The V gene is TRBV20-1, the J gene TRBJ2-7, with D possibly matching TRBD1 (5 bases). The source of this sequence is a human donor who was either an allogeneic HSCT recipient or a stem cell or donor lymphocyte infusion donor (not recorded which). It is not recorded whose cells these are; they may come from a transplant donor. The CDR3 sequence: CRALGGATYEQYF. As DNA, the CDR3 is TGCAGGGCTCTCGGTGGGGCAACCTACGAGCAGTACTTC.